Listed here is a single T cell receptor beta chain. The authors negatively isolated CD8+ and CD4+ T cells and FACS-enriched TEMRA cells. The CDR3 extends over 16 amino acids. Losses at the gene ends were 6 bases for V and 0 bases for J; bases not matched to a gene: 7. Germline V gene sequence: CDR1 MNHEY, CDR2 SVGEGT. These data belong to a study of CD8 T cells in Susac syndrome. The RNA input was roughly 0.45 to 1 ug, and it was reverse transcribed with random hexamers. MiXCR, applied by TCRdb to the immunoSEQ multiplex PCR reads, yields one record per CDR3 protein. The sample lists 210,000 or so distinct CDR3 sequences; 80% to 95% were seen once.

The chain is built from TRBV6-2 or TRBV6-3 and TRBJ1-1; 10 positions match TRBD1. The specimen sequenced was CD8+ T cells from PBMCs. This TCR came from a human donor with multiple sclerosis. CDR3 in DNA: TGTGCCAGCAGCCCGGACAGGGGGGATATGAACACTGAAGCTTTCTTT. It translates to CASSPDRGDMNTEAFF.